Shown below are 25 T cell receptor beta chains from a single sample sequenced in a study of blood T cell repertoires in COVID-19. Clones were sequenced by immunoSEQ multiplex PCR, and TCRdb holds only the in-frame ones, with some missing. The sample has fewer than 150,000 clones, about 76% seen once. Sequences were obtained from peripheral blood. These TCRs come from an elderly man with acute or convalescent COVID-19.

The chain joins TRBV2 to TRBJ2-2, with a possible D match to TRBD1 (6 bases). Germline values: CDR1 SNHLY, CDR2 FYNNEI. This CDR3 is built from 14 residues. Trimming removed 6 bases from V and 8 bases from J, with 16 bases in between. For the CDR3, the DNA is TGTGCCAGCAGGATTTATTCAGGGGCGGGGGAGCTGTTTTTT. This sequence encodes CASRIYSGAGELFF.

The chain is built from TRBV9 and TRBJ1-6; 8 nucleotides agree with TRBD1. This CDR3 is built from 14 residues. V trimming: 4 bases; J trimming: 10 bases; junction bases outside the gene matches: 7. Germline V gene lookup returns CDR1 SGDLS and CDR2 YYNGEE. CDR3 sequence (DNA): TGTGCCAGCAGCCCTTGGACAGGGAGCTCACCCCTCCACTTT. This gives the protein CASSPWTGSSPLHF.

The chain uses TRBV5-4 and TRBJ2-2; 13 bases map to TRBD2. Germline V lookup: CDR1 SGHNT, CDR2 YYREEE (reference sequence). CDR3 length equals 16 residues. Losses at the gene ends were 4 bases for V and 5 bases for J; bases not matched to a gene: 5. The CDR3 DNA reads TGTGCCAGCAGCCACCCGACTAGCGGGGGGACCGGGGAGCTGTTTTTT. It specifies CASSHPTSGGTGELFF.

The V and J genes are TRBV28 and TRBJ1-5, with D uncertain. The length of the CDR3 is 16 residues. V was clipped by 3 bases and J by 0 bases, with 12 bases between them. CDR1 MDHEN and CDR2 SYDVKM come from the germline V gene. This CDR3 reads CASSFSLPGSNQPQHF. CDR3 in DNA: TGTGCCAGCAGTTTTTCCCTCCCGGGTAGCAATCAGCCCCAGCATTTT.

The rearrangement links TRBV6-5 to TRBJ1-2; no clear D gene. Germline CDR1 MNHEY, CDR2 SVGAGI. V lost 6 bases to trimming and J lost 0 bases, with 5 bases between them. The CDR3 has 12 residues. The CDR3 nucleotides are TGTGCCAGCAGAACAACTAACTATGGCTACACCTTC. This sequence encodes CASRTTNYGYTF.

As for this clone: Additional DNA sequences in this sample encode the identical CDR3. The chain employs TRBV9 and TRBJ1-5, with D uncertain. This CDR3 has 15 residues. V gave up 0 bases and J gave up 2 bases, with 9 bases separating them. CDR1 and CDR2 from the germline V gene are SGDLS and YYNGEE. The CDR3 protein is CASSVGGTGNQPQHF. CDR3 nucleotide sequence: TGTGCCAGCAGCGTAGGCGGTACCGGCAATCAGCCCCAGCATTTT.

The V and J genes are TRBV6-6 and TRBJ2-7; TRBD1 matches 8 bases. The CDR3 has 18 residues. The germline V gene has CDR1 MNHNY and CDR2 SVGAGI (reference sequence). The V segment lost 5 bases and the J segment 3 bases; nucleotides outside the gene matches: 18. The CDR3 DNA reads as TGTGCCAGCAGTCGGACAGGGCTCTCGTTGGGCGACCTCTACGAGCAGTACTTC. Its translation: CASSRTGLSLGDLYEQYF.

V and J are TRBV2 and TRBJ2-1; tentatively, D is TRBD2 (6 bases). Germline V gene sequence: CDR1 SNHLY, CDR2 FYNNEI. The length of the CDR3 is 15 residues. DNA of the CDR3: TGTGCTTCCTACACATGGGGGACTCGAGACAATGAGCAGTTCTTC. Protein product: CASYTWGTRDNEQFF.

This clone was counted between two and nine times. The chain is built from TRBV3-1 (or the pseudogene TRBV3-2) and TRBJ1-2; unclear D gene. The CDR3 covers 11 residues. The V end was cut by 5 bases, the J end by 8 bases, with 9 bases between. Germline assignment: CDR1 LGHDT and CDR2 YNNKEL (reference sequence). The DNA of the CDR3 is TGTGCCAGCAGCGGAGGTATCGGCTACACCTTC. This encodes CASSGGIGYTF.

CDR3 DNA sequence: TGTGCCAGCAGTCGCGGAGGGACCTCCTACGAGCAGTACTTC. Its translation is CASSRGGTSYEQYF. The rearrangement links TRBV28 to TRBJ2-7; D is perhaps TRBD2 (6 bases). The CDR3 loop spans 14 amino acids. Trimming took off 5 bases at V and 0 bases at J, with 11 bases between the two ends. CDR1 MDHEN and CDR2 SYDVKM come from the germline V gene.

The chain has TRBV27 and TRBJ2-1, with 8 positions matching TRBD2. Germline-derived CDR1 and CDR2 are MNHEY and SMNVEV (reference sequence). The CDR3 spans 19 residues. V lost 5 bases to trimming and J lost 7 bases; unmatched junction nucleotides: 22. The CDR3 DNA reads TGTGCCAGCAGTCCGTCCGGGGGGGCCCCTCGGGGGGCTCCGAATGAGCAGTTCTTC. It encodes CASSPSGGAPRGAPNEQFF.

CDR3: CASRQGSRITGELFF. The CDR3 DNA follows: TGTGCCAGCCGACAGGGGTCTCGTATCACCGGGGAGCTGTTTTTT. This rearrangement joins TRBV19 to TRBJ2-2; TRBD1 agrees at 8 bases. Germline V lookup: CDR1 LNHDA, CDR2 SQIVND (reference sequence). The CDR3 covers 15 residues. The V and J ends lost 9 bases and 4 bases, in that order; junction bases with no gene match: 10.

The CDR3 DNA follows: TGTGCCAGCTCACCAAGGACAGGGGCCACAGATACGCAGTATTTT. Amino acids: CASSPRTGATDTQYF. This rearrangement joins TRBV18 to TRBJ2-3, with 9 bases fitting TRBD1. The CDR3 has 15 residues. In germline, CDR1 is KGHSH, CDR2 LQKENI. Losses at the gene ends were 2 bases for V and 2 bases for J; bases not matched to a gene: 2.

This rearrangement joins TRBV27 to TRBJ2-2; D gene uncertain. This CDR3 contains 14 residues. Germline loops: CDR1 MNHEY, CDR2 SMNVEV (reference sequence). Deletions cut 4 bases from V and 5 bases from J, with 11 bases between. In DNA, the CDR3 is TGTGCCAGCAGTTCCTATATCGTAACCGGGGAGCTGTTTTTT. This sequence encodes CASSSYIVTGELFF.

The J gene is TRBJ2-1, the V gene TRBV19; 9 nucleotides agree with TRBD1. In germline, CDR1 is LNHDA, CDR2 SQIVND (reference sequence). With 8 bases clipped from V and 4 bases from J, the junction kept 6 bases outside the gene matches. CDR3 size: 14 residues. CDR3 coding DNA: TGTGCCAGTGAGATGACAGGGGGGTACAATGAGCAGTTCTTC. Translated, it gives CASEMTGGYNEQFF. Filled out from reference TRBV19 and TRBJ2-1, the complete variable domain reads DGGITQSPKYLFRKEGQNVTLSCEQNLNHDAMYWYRQDPGQGLRLIYYSQIVNDFQKGDIAEGYSVSREKKESFPLTVTSAQKNPTAFYLCASEMTGGYNEQFFGPGTRLTVL.

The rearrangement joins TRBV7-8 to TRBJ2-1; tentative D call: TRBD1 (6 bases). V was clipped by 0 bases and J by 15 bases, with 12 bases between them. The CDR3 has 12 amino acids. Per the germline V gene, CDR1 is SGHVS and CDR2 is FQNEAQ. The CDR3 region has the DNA TGTGCCAGCAGCTTAGCGTTAGGACAGCCGTTCTTC. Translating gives CASSLALGQPFF. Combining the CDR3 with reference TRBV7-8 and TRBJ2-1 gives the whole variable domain GAGVSQSPRYKVAKRGQDVALRCDPISGHVSLFWYQQALGQGPEFLTYFQNEAQLDKSGLPSDRFFAERPEGSVSTLKIQRTQQEDSAVYLCASSLALGQPFFGPGTRLTVL.

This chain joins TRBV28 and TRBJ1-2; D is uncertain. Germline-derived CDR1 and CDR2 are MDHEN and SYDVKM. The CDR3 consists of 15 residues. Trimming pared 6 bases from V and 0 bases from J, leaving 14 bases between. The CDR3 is CASRRRPGANYGYTF. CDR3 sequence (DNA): TGTGCCAGCAGACGCCGCCCGGGAGCTAACTATGGCTACACCTTC.

CDR3 nucleotide sequence: TGTGCCAGCAGCCCGGAACGGGGAAGGTCACCCCTCCACTTT. This codes for CASSPERGRSPLHF. The gene calls are TRBV6-5 and TRBJ1-6, with unresolved D. The CDR3 totals 14 residues. From germline, CDR1 is MNHEY and CDR2 SVGAGI. V lost 6 bases and J lost 10, with 16 bases in between.

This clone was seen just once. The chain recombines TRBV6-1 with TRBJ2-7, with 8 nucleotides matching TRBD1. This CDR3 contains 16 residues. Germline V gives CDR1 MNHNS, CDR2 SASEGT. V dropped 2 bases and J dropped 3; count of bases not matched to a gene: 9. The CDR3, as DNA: TGTGCCAGCAGTGAAAACCGGGACAGGAATAACTACGAGCAGTACTTC. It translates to CASSENRDRNNYEQYF.

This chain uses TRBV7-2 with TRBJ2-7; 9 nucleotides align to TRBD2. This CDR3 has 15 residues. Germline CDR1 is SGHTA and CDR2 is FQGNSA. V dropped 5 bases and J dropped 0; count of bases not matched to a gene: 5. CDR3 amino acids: CASSDSGGPSYEQYF. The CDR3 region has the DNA TGTGCCAGCAGCGATAGCGGGGGACCCTCCTACGAGCAGTACTTC.

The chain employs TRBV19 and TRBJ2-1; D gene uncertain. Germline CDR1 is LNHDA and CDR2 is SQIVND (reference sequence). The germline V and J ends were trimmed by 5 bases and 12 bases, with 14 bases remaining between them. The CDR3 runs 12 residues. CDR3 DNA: TGTGCCAGTAGTCCCAACCGCCTCGGGCAGTTCTTC. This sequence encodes CASSPNRLGQFF. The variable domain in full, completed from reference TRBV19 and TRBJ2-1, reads DGGITQSPKYLFRKEGQNVTLSCEQNLNHDAMYWYRQDPGQGLRLIYYSQIVNDFQKGDIAEGYSVSREKKESFPLTVTSAQKNPTAFYLCASSPNRLGQFFGPGTRLTVL.

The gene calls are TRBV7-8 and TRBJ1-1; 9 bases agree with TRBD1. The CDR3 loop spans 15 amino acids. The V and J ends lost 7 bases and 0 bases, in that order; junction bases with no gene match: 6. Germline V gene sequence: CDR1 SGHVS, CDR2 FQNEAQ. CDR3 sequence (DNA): TGTGCCAGCAAAGCGACAGGGGGTATGAACACTGAAGCTTTCTTT. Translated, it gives CASKATGGMNTEAFF. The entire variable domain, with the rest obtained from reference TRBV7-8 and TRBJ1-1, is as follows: GAGVSQSPRYKVAKRGQDVALRCDPISGHVSLFWYQQALGQGPEFLTYFQNEAQLDKSGLPSDRFFAERPEGSVSTLKIQRTQQEDSAVYLCASKATGGMNTEAFFGQGTRLTVV.

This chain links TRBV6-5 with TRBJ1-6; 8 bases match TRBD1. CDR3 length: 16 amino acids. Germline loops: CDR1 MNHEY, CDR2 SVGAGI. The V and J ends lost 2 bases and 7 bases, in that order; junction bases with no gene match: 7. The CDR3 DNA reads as TGTGCCAGCAGTTACGGACAGGGCGTGGGAAATTCACCCCTCCACTTT. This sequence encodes CASSYGQGVGNSPLHF.

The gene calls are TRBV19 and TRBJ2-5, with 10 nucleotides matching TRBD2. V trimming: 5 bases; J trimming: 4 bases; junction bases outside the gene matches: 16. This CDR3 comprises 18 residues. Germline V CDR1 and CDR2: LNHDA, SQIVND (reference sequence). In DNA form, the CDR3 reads TGTGCCAGTAGTGCGACCTACAGCGGGGGGGCTAAGGGAGAGACCCAGTACTTC. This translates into CASSATYSGGAKGETQYF.

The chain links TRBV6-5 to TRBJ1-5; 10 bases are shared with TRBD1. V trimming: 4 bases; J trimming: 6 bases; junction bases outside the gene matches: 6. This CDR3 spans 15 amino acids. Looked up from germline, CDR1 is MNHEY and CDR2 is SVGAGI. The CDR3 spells CASSSMTGGSQPQHF. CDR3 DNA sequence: TGTGCCAGCAGTTCGATGACAGGGGGCAGTCAGCCCCAGCATTTT.